The source of this T cell receptor beta chain is a study of blood T cell repertoires in COVID-19. Study information: The analysed material was cDNA or gDNA that came from T cells, B-cell-depleted T cells, or PBMCs.

As originally analysed: Amplification from reference gene primers served as the basis for estimated nucleated cell counts. Sequencing used immunoSEQ multiplex PCR; TCRdb keeps in-frame clones, though not all of them. V, J and clone size derive from that table, while D and trimming were established from the DNA sequence. The sample shows roughly 90,000 clones, approximately 90% of them seen only once. The CDR3 length is 17 residues. Trimming removed 3 bases from V and 2 bases from J; junction bases left unmatched: 11. Germline V lookup: CDR1 MNHEY, CDR2 SMNVEV (reference sequence). Input material: peripheral blood. The sequence was collected from a man between 45 and 60 years old with acute or convalescent COVID-19. The rearrangement uses TRBV27 and TRBJ1-1; TRBD1 matches at 8 bases. For the CDR3, the DNA is TGTGCCAGCAGTTTTATTTCGCGAGGGACAGGTAACACTGAAGCTTTCTTT. Its translation is CASSFISRGTGNTEAFF.